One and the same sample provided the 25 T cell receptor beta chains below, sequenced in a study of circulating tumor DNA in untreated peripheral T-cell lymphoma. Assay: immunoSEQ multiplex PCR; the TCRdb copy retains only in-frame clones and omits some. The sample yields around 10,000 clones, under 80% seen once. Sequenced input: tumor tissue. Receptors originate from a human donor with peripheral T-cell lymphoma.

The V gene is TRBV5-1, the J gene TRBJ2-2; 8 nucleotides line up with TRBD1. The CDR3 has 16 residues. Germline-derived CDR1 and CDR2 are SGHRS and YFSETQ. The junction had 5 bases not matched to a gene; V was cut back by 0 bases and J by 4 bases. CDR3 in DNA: TGCGCCAGCAGCTTGGGGGCCAGGGGGCGCACCGGGGAGCTGTTTTTT. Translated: CASSLGARGRTGELFF.

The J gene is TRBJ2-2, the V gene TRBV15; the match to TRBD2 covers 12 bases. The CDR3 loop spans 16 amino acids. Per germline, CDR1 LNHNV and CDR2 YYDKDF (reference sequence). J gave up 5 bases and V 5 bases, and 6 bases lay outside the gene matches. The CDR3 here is CATSPRTSGETGELFF. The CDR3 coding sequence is TGTGCCACCAGCCCTCGGACTAGCGGGGAGACCGGGGAGCTGTTTTTT. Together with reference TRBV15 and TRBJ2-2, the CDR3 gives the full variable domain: DAMVIQNPRYQVTQFGKPVTLSCSQTLNHNVMYWYQQKSSQAPKLLFHYYDKDFNNEADTPDNFQSRRPNTSFCFLDIRSPGLGDTAMYLCATSPRTSGETGELFFGEGSRLTVL.

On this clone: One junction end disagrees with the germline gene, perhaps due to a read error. CDR3 nucleotides: TGTGTCAGTAGTGCAAACAGGGGGCTCGGGAACACTGAAGCTTTCTTT. This translates into CVSSANRGLGNTEAFF. The chain is built from TRBV19 and TRBJ1-1, with 9 bases aligning to TRBD1. This CDR3 is 16 amino acids long. The V gene's germline CDR1 is LNHDA and CDR2 SQIVND (reference sequence).

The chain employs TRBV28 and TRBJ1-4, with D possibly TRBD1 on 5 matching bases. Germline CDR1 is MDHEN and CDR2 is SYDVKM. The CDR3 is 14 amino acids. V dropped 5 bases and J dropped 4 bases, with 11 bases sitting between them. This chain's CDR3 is CASSGAGINEKLFF. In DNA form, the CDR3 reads TGTGCCAGCAGTGGGGCGGGAATTAATGAAAAACTGTTTTTT. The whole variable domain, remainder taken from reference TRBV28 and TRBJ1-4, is DVKVTQSSRYLVKRTGEKVFLECVQDMDHENMFWYRQDPGLGLRLIYFSYDVKMKEKGDIPEGYSVSREKKERFSLILESASTNQTSMYLCASSGAGINEKLFFGSGTQLSVL.

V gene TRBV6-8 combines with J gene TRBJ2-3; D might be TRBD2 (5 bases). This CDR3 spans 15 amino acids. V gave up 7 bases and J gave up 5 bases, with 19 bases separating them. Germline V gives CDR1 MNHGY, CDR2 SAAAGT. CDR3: CASTLTQDSRDTQYF. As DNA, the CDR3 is TGTGCCAGCACCTTGACCCAGGACTCTCGAGATACGCAGTATTTT.

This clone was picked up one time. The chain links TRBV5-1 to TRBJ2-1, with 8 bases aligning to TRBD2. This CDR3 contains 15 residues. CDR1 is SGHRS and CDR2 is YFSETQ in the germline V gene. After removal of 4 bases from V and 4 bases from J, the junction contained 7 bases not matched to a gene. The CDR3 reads CASSPRTSPYNEQFF. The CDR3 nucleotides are TGCGCCAGCAGCCCAAGGACTAGCCCTTACAATGAGCAGTTCTTC.

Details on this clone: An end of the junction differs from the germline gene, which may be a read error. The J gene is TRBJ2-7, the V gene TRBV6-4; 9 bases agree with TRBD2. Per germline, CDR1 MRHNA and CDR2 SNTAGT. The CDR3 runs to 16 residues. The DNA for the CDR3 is TGTGCCAGCAGTTACTCCATGCCGGGACTAGCTTACGAGCAGTACTTC. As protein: CASSYSMPGLAYEQYF.

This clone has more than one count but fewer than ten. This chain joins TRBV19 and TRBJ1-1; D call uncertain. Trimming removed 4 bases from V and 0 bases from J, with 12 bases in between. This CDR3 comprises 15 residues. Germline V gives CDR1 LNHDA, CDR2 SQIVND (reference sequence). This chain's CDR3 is CASSNPRYMNTEAFF. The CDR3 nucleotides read TGTGCCAGTAGTAATCCCAGGTATATGAACACTGAAGCTTTCTTT.

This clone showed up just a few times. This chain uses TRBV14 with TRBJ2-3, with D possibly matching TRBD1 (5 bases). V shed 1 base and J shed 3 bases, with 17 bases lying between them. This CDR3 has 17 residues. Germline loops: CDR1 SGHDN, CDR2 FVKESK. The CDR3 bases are TGTGCCAGCAGCCAAGTCGTTCCCTTGGCAGGGACAGATACGCAGTATTTT. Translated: CASSQVVPLAGTDTQYF. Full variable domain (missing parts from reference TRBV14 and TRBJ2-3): EAGVTQFPSHSVIEKGQTVTLRCDPISGHDNLYWYRRVMGKEIKFLLHFVKESKQDESGMPNNRFLAERTGGTYSTLKVQPAELEDSGVYFCASSQVVPLAGTDTQYFGPGTRLTVL.

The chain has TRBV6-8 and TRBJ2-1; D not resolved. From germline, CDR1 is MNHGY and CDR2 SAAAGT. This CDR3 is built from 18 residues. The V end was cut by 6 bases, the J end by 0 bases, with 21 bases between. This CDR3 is CASRSDGDHLSSYNEQFF. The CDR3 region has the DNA TGTGCCAGCAGATCGGACGGAGATCACCTAAGCTCCTACAATGAGCAGTTCTTC.

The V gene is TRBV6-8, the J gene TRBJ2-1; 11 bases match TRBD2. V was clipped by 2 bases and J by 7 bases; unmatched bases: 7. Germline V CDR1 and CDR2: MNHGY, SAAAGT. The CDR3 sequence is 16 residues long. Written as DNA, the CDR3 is TGTGCCAGCAGTTACGGGCGACTAGCGGGGATTAATGAGCAGTTCTTC. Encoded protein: CASSYGRLAGINEQFF.

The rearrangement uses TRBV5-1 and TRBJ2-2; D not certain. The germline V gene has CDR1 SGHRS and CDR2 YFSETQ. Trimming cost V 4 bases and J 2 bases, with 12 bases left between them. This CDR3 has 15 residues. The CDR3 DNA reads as TGCGCCAGCAGCCGGATGGCGACAAACACCGGGGAGCTGTTTTTT. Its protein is CASSRMATNTGELFF.

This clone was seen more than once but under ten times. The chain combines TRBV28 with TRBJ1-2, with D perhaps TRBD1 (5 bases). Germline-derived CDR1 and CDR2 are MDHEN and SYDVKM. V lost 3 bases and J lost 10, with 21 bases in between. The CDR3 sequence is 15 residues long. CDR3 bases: TGTGCCAGCAGTTTGGGGCCGGAACTCTACAATGACTACACCTTC. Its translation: CASSLGPELYNDYTF.

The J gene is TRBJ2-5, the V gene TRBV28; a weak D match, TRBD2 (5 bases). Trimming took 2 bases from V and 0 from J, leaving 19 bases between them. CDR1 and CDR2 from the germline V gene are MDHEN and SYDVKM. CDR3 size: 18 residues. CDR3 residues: CASSLVPSGGWYQETQYF. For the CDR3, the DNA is TGTGCCAGCAGTTTAGTCCCGAGCGGCGGCTGGTACCAAGAGACCCAGTACTTC. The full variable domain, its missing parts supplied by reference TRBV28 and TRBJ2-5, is DVKVTQSSRYLVKRTGEKVFLECVQDMDHENMFWYRQDPGLGLRLIYFSYDVKMKEKGDIPEGYSVSREKKERFSLILESASTNQTSMYLCASSLVPSGGWYQETQYFGPGTRLLVL.

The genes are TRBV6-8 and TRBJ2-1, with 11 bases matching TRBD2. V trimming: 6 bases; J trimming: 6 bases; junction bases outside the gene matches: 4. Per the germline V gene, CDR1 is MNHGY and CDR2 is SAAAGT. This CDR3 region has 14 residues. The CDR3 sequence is CASRRLAGSNEQFF. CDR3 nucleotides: TGTGCCAGCAGAAGACTAGCGGGGAGCAATGAGCAGTTCTTC.

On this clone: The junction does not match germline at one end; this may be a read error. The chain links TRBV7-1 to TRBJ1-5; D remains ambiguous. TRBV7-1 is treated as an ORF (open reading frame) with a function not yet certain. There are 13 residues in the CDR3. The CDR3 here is CASSLELGQPQHF. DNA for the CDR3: TGTGCTAGCAGCTTAGAATTAGGTCAGCCCCAGCATTTT.

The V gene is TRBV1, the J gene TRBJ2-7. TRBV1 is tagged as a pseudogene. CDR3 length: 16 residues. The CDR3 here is CASSQDAGQGLYEQYF. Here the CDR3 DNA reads TGCGCCAGCAGCCAAGATGCGGGTCAGGGCCTTTACGAGCAGTACTTC.

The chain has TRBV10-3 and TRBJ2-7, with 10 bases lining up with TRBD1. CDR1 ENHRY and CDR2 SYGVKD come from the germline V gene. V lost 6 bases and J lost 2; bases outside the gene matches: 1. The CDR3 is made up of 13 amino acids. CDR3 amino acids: CAISGQGAYEQYF. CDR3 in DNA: TGTGCCATCAGCGGACAGGGGGCCTACGAGCAGTACTTC.

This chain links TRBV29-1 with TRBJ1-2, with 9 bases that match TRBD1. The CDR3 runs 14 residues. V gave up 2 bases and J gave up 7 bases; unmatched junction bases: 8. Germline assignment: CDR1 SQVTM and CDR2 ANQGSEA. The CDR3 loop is CSVELDRGLGGYTF. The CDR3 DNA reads TGCAGCGTTGAACTGGACAGGGGTCTCGGTGGCTACACCTTC.

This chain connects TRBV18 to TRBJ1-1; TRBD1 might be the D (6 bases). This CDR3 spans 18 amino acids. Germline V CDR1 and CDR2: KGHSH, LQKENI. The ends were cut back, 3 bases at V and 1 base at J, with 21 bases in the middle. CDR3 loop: CASSPYSQGGGENTEAFF. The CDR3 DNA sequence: TGTGCCAGCTCACCTTACTCACAGGGAGGAGGGGAGAACACTGAAGCTTTCTTT. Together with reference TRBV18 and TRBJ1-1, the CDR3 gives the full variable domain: NAGVMQNPRHLVRRRGQEARLRCSPMKGHSHVYWYRQLPEEGLKFMVYLQKENIIDESGMPKERFSAEFPKEGPSILRIQQVVRGDSAAYFCASSPYSQGGGENTEAFFGQGTRLTVV.

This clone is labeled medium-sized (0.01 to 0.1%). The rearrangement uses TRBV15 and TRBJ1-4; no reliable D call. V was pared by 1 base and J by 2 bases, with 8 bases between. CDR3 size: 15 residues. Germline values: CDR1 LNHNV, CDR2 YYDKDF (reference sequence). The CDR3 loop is CATSRGEATNEKLFF. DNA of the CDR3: TGTGCCACCAGCAGAGGAGAGGCTACTAATGAAAAACTGTTTTTT.

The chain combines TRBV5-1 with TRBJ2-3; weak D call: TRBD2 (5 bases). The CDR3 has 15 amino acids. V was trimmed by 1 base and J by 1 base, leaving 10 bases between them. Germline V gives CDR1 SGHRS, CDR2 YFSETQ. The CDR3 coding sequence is TGCGCCAGCAGCTTGTCGGTCGGGGGCACAGATACGCAGTATTTT. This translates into CASSLSVGGTDTQYF.

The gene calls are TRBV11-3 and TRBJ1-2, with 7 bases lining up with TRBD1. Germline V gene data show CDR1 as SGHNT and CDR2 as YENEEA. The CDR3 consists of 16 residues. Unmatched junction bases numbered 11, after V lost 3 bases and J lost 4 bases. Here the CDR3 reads CASSLDSGGAIYGYTF. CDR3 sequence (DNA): TGTGCCAGCAGCTTGGATTCAGGGGGGGCTATCTATGGCTACACCTTC.

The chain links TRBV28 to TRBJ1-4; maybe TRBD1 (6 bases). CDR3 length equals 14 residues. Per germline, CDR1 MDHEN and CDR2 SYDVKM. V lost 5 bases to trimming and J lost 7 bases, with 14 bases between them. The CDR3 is CASSEGGPREKLFF. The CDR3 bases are TGTGCCAGCAGTGAGGGGGGCCCTCGTGAAAAACTGTTTTTT.

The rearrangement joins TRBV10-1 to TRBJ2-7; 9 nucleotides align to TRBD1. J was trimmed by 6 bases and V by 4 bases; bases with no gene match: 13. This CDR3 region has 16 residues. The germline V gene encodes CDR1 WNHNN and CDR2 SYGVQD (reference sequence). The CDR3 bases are TGCGCCAGCAGTGGGGGAGTGGGACAGGGTCGGGTCGAGCAGTACTTC. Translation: CASSGGVGQGRVEQYF.